The clone carrying this T cell receptor (beta chain) appeared a few times. Its antigen is as yet unknown. The data are from a study of CD8 T cells in ankylosing spondylitis. General study findings and limits: Reportedly, disease-linked clones are significantly enriched in ankylosing spondylitis patients' matched synovial fluid. A TCR beta motif made of several highly homologous variants seemed typical of ankylosing spondylitis blood. Disease-associated clones were CD8+ and fairly uncommon in peripheral blood.

Quantitative molecular-barcoded 5'-RACE generated the TCR beta libraries. TCRdb analysed the 5' RACE reads with MiXCR anew, one entry per CDR3 protein. The repertoire holds under 300,000 distinct CDR3 sequences, with 15% to 20% as singletons. Specimen: blood, either unsorted or a sorted T cell fraction (not recorded which). This clonotype was obtained from a male donor with ankylosing spondylitis or in good health (not recorded which).

The DNA for the CDR3 is TGTGCCAGCAGTTTAGCGCCCCTTAGCACAGATACGCAGTATTTT. Its protein product is CASSLAPLSTDTQYF. The J gene is TRBJ2-3, the V gene TRBV12-3 or TRBV12-4; the D is unclear. V was cut by 0 bases and J by 0 bases, with 7 bases left in between. The CDR3 sequence is 15 residues long.